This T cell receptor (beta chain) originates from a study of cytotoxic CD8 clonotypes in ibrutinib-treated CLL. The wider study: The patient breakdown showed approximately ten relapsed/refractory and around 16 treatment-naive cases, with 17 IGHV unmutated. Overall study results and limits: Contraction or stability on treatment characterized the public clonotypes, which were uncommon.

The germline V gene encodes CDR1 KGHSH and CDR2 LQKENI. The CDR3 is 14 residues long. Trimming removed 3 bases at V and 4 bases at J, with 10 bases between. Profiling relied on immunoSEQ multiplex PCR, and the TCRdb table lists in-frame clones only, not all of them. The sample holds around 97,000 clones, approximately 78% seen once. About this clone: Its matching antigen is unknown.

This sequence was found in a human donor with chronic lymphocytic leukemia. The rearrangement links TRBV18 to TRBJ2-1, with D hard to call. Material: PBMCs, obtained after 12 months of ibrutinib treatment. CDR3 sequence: CASSPNGFYNEQFF. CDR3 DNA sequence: TGTGCCAGCTCACCTAACGGATTTTACAATGAGCAGTTCTTC. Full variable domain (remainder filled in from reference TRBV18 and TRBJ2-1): NAGVMQNPRHLVRRRGQEARLRCSPMKGHSHVYWYRQLPEEGLKFMVYLQKENIIDESGMPKERFSAEFPKEGPSILRIQQVVRGDSAAYFCASSPNGFYNEQFFGPGTRLTVL.